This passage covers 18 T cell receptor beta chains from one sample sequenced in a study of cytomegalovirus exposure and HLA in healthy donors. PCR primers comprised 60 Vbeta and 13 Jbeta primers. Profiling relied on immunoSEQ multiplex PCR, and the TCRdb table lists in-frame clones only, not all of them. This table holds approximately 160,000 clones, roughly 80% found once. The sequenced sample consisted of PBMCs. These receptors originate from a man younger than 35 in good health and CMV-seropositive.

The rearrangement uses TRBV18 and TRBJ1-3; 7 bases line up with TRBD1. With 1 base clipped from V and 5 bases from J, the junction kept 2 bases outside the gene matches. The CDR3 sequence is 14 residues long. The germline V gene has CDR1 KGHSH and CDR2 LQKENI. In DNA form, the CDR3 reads TGTGCCAGCTCACCACGGGACAGCCGAAACACCATATATTTT. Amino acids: CASSPRDSRNTIYF.

The CDR3 coding sequence is TGCGCCAGCAGCCCGGGACAGGGCTCCTACGAGCAGTACTTC. Residues: CASSPGQGSYEQYF. J is TRBJ2-7 and V is TRBV4-1; TRBD1 matches at 9 bases. V was pared by 4 bases and J by 0 bases, with 1 base of the junction left unmatched. This CDR3 is built from 14 residues. The germline V gene encodes CDR1 MGHRA and CDR2 YSYEKL.

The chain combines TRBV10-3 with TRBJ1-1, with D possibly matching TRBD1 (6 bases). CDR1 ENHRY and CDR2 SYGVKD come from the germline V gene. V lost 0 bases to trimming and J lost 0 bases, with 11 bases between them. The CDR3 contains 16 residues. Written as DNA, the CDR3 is TGTGCCATCAGTGAGTCTGGAGGACAGATGAACACTGAAGCTTTCTTT. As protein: CAISESGGQMNTEAFF.

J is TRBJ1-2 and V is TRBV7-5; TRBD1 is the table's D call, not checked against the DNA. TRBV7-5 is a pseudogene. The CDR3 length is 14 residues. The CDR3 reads CVRSSRDRVPGYTF. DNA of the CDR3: TGTGTCAGAAGCTCCCGGGACAGGGTTCCTGGCTACACCTTC.

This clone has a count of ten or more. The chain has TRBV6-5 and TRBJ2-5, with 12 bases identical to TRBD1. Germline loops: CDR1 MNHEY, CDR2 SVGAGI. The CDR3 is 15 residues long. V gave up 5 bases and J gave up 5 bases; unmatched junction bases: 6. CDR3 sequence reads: CASSAGTGGMETQYF. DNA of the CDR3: TGTGCCAGCAGTGCTGGGACAGGGGGCATGGAGACCCAGTACTTC.

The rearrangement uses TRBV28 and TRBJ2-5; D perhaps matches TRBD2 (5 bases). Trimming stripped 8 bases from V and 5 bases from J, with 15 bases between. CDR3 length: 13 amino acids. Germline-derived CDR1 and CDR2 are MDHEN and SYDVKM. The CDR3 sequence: CASLSLRAETQYF. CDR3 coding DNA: TGTGCCAGCCTATCTTTGAGGGCGGAGACCCAGTACTTC.

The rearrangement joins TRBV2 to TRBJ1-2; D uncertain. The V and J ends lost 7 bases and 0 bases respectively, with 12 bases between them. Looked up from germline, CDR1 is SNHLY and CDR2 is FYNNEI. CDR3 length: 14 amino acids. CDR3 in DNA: TGTGCCAGCAACCCCGGGAACCCTAACTATGGCTACACCTTC. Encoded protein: CASNPGNPNYGYTF. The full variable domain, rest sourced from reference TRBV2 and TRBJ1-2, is EPEVTQTPSHQVTQMGQEVILRCVPISNHLYFYWYRQILGQKVEFLVSFYNNEISEKSEIFDDQFSVERPDGSNFTLKIRSTKLEDSAMYFCASNPGNPNYGYTFGSGTRLTVV.

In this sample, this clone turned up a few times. CDR3 sequence reads: CASTSTWGANEKLFF. The CDR3 coding sequence is TGCGCCAGCACTTCTACCTGGGGAGCTAATGAAAAACTGTTTTTT. The chain has TRBV10-2 and TRBJ1-4; unclear D gene. This CDR3 has 15 residues. Germline V lookup: CDR1 WSHSY, CDR2 SAAADI. With 7 bases removed from V and 3 bases from J, the gap between germline ends came to 15 bases.

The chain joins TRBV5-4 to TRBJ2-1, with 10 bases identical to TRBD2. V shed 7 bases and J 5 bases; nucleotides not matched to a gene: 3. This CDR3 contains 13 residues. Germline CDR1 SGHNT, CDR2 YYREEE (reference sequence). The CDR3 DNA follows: TGTGCCAGCCGGACTAGCGGCAACAATGAGCAGTTCTTC. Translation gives CASRTSGNNEQFF.

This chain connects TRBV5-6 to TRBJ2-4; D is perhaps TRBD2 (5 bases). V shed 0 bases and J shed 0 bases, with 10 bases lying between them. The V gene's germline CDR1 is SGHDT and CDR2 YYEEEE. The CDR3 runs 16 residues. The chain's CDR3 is CASSLVSGLAKNIQYF. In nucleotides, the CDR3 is TGTGCCAGCAGCTTGGTATCAGGACTAGCCAAAAACATTCAGTACTTC.

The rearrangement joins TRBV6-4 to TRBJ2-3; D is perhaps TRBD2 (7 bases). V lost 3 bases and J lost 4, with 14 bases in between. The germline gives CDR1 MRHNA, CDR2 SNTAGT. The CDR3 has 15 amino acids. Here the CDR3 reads CASSELWGGPDTQYF. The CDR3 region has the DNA TGTGCCAGCAGTGAATTGTGGGGGGGGCCAGATACGCAGTATTTT.

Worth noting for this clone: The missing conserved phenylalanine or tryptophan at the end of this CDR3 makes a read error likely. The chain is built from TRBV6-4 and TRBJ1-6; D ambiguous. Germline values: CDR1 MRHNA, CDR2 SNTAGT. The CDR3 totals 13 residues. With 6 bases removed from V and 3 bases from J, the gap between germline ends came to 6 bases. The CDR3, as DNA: TGTGCCAGCAGGCGGGACTATAATTCACCCCTCCACCTT. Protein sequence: CASRRDYNSPLHL.

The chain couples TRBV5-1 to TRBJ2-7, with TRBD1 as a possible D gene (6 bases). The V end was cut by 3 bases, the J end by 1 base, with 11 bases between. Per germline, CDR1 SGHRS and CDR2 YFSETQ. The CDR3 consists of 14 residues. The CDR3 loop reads CASSWADSSYEQYF. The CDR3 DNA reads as TGCGCCAGCAGCTGGGCGGACAGTTCCTACGAGCAGTACTTC. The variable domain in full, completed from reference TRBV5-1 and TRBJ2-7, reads KAGVTQTPRYLIKTRGQQVTLSCSPISGHRSVSWYQQTPGQGLQFLFEYFSETQRNKGNFPGRFSGRQFSNSRSEMNVSTLELGDSALYLCASSWADSSYEQYFGPGTRLTVT.

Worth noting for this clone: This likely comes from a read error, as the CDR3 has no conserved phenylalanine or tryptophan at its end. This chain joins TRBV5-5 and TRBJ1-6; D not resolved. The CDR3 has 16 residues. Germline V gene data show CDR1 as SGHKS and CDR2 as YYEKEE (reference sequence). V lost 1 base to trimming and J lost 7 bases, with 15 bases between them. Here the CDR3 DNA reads TGTGCCAGCAGCTTGAGGTCGGCAGACACCAATTCACCCCTCCACCTT. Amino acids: CASSLRSADTNSPLHL.

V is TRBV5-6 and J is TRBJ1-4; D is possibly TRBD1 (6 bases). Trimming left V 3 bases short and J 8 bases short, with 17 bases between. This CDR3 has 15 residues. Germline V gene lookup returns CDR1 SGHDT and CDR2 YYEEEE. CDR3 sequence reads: CASSWGTTPREKLFF. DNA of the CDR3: TGTGCCAGCAGCTGGGGGACAACCCCCAGGGAAAAACTGTTTTTT.

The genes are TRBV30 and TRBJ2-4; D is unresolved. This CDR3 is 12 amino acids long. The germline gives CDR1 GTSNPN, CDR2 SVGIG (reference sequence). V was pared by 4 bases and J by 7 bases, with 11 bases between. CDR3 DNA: TGTGCCTGGAAGGAGAGTGGGAACATTCAGTACTTC. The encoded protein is CAWKESGNIQYF.

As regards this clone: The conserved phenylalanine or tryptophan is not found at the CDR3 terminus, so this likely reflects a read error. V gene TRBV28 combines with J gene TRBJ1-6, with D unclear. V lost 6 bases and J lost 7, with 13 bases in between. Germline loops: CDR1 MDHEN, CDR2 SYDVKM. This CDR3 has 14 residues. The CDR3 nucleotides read TGTGCCAGCAGCTACAGTTACACAAATTCACCCCTCCACCTT. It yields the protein CASSYSYTNSPLHL.

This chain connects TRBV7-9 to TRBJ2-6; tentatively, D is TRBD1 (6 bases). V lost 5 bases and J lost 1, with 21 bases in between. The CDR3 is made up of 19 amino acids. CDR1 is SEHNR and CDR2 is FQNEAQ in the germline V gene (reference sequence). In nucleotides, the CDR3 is TGTGCCAGCAGCGTACCGGGCCGGGGACAAGGATCTGGGGCCAACGTCCTGACTTTC. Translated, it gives CASSVPGRGQGSGANVLTF. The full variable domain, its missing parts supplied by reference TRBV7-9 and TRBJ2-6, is DTGVSQNPRHKITKRGQNVTFRCDPISEHNRLYWYRQTLGQGPEFLTYFQNEAQLEKSRLLSDRFSAERPKGSFSTLEIQRTEQGDSAMYLCASSVPGRGQGSGANVLTFGAGSRLTVL.